Reported below is one T cell receptor (beta chain). The CDR3 has 12 amino acids. Per germline, CDR1 SGDLS and CDR2 YYNGEE. Trimming removed 0 bases from V and 7 bases from J, with 7 bases in between. The source of the sample is a study of cytotoxic CD8 clonotypes in ibrutinib-treated CLL. The intended depth for sequencing was 1 in 200,000 to 1 in 1 million T cells. Profiled with immunoSEQ multiplex PCR; TCRdb holds only in-frame clones, not every one. The repertoire holds some 310,000 clones, with 80% as singletons. This TCR derives from a human donor with chronic lymphocytic leukemia. The chain joins TRBV9 to TRBJ1-2; no definite D call. The material was PBMCs, obtained before ibrutinib treatment. The CDR3 protein is CASSVGGFGYTF. The CDR3 DNA sequence: TGTGCCAGCAGCGTAGGAGGGTTTGGCTACACCTTC.